Reported below is one T cell receptor (beta chain). Antigen: not known. The sample is drawn from a study of OX40 agonist ivuxolimab in advanced cancers. Study in general: From about 23 to 85 years was the age range, with a mean of about 54 years, and approximately 80% were male.

This table comes from immunoSEQ multiplex PCR, and its TCRdb copy is limited to in-frame clones, with some not included. The data show some 13,000 clones, roughly 90% seen once. Study conclusions and caveats: At doses 0.1 to 3.0 mg/kg, CD4+ and CD8+ clones expanded.

The V and J ends lost 0 bases and 1 base respectively, with 13 bases between them. The CDR3 sequence is 16 residues long. Looked up from germline, CDR1 is MNHEY and CDR2 is SVGAGI. This clonotype was obtained from an adult with an advanced solid tumor such as melanoma, head and neck, liver or kidney cancer. The V gene is TRBV6-5, the J gene TRBJ2-7, with D perhaps being TRBD1 or TRBD2 (5 bases each). The starting material was CD4+ or CD8+ T cells sorted from blood, obtained in a trial of the OX40 agonist ivuxolimab. CDR3 in amino acids: CASSYSTGTASYEQYF. CDR3 in DNA: TGTGCCAGCAGTTACTCGACCGGGACGGCTTCCTACGAGCAGTACTTC.